The subject of this entry is one T cell receptor beta chain. The antigen remains undetermined. These data belong to a study of blood T cells in healthy people across ages. The authors ran a second PCR of 7 to 11 cycles using a sample-barcoded 5' primer and a J-beta primer mix. Template switching added a 12-random-nucleotide identifier to every cDNA molecule. TCRdb used MiXCR to reprocess the 5' RACE reads, holding one entry per CDR3 protein. The sample shows about 1,500,000 distinct CDR3 sequences, around 39% of them seen only once. The CDR3 contains 15 residues. Germline CDR1 SGHTA, CDR2 FQGNSA. Study-wide results and caveats: Getting older went along with TCR beta diversity per million T cells dropping roughly linearly. Higher diversity, along with more naive CD4+ cells, distinguished long-lived donors from aged donors. PBMC samples, being unsorted, prevented any conclusive comparison of naive and antigen-experienced cells.

The chain uses TRBV7-2 and TRBJ2-4, with D possibly being TRBD2 (6 bases). The DNA end lines up better with TRBJ2-7; the J call may be wrong. Sequences were obtained from blood. The receptor was derived from a woman younger than 35 in good health. CDR3 nucleotides: TGTGCCAGCAGCTTAAGTACTAGCACCTACTACGAGCAGTACTTC. Amino acid sequence: CASSLSTSTYYEQYF.